The clone carrying this T cell receptor (beta chain) showed up just once. Researchers ran the PCR with 60 Vbeta and 13 Jbeta primers. The assay was immunoSEQ multiplex PCR, and TCRdb's table has in-frame clones only and misses some. Of approximately 150,000 clones in the sample, 84% were seen once. Germline CDR1 is SGHDT and CDR2 is YYEEEE. Trimming removed 4 bases from V and 6 bases from J; junction bases left unmatched: 11. The CDR3 is made up of 15 amino acids. The source of the sample is a study of cytomegalovirus exposure and HLA in healthy donors. V is TRBV5-6 and J is TRBJ2-7; 9 nucleotides match TRBD1. The specimen sequenced was PBMCs. The sequence was collected from a girl aged 5 to 17 in good health and CMV-seropositive. The CDR3 loop is CASSPRDRVNGEQYF. In DNA, the CDR3 is TGTGCCAGCAGCCCCAGGGACAGGGTGAACGGCGAGCAGTACTTC.